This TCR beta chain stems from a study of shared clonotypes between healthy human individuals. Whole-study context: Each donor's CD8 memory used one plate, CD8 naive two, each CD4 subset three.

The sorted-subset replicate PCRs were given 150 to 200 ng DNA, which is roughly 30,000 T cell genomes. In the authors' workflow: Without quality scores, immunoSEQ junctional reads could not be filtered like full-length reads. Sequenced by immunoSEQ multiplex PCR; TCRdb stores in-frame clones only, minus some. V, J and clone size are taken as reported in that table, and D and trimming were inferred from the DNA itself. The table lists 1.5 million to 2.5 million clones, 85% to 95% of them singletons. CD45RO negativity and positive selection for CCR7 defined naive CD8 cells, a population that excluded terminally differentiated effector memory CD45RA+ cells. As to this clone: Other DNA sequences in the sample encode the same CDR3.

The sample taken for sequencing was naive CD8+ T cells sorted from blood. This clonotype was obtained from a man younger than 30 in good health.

As DNA, the CDR3 is TGTGCCAGTAGTGCCGACAGGGACAATCAGCCCCAGCATTTT. Amino acids: CASSADRDNQPQHF. This chain joins TRBV19 and TRBJ1-5, with 7 bases aligning to TRBD1. Germline V gene sequence: CDR1 LNHDA, CDR2 SQIVND (reference sequence). V lost 5 bases and J lost 3; bases outside the gene matches: 4. The CDR3 loop spans 14 amino acids.